This T cell receptor (beta chain) derives from a study of T cell responses to AZD1222 COVID-19 vaccine. Timing groups of about 4 and about 12 weeks for second doses were pooled. Study-wide results and caveats: The donor cohort was predominantly white British with a female majority, and clonal diversity may have been underestimated. At 160-218 and 743-854, vaccine-associated CD4 TCRs were dominant, and they spanned spike.

Worth noting for this clone: Its antigen remains unidentified.

The germline gives CDR1 SGHDN, CDR2 FVKESK. With V trimmed by 0 bases and J by 4 bases, 8 bases remained unmatched. The CDR3 runs 16 residues. Using immunoSEQ multiplex PCR, the repertoire was profiled, and TCRdb retains in-frame clones only, with some absent. The sample consists of about 130,000 clones, roughly 93% of them appearing once. This rearrangement joins TRBV14 to TRBJ1-2, with 7 bases fitting TRBD1. The sample was peripheral blood, taken 28 days after the second AZD1222 dose. The clonotype comes from an adult who received the AZD1222 COVID-19 vaccine. CDR3 protein: CASSQDRQGLSYGYTF. The DNA of the CDR3 is TGTGCCAGCAGCCAAGATCGACAGGGACTGTCCTATGGCTACACCTTC.